This passage covers 2 T cell receptor beta chains from one sample sequenced in a study of blood T cell repertoires in COVID-19. The table came from immunoSEQ multiplex PCR; TCRdb's copy has only in-frame clones and leaves some out. The sample carries some 48,000 clones, roughly 82% recorded once. Specimen: peripheral blood. All receptors come from a human donor in a cohort sampled during active COVID-19.

The chain has TRBV5-1 and TRBJ1-2, with 7 nucleotides matching TRBD1. Germline values: CDR1 SGHRS, CDR2 YFSETQ. After removal of 0 bases from V and 7 bases from J, the junction contained 6 bases not matched to a gene. The CDR3 has 14 residues. CDR3 loop: CASSLARQGFGYTF. The CDR3 bases are TGCGCCAGCAGCTTGGCGAGACAGGGATTTGGCTACACCTTC.

The V call is TRBV27, the J call TRBJ1-2, with 7 positions matching TRBD1. J was trimmed by 5 bases and V by 7 bases; bases with no gene match: 13. This CDR3 comprises 15 residues. The germline CDR1 and CDR2 sequences are MNHEY and SMNVEV (reference sequence). In DNA, the CDR3 is TGTGCCAGCACCCTTTCTGGAGGGGGCGGGTATGGCTACACCTTC. This codes for CASTLSGGGGYGYTF.